The rows below give T cell receptor beta chains drawn from one sample of a study of OX40 agonist ivuxolimab in advanced cancers. Only in-frame clones appear in the TCRdb table, and some are missing; sequencing was by immunoSEQ multiplex PCR. The data show more than 60,000 clones, roughly 80% seen once. The sequences come from CD4+ or CD8+ T cells sorted from blood, collected in a trial of the OX40 agonist ivuxolimab. These receptors were taken from an adult with an advanced solid tumor such as melanoma, head and neck, liver or kidney cancer. The CDR3 runs from the conserved cysteine through the conserved F or W. Fields, in order: clone size, V gene, J gene, CDR3 protein. Clone size is given for some rows only: seen once, a few or many times, or a class if the clone is expanded.

clone size: few
V gene: TRBV19
J gene: TRBJ1-5
CDR3 protein: CASRGRLNGPQHF

clone size: -
V gene: TRBV5-6
J gene: TRBJ1-1
CDR3 protein: CASSFGGTGSRTEAFF

clone size: once
V gene: TRBV7-2
J gene: TRBJ2-2
CDR3 protein: CASSVRLVDTGELFF

clone size: -
V gene: TRBV6-6
J gene: TRBJ2-5
CDR3 protein: CASSYSLAGGRETQYF

clone size: once
V gene: TRBV9
J gene: TRBJ1-2
CDR3 protein: CASSAGQGDGYTF

clone size: few
V gene: TRBV6-1
J gene: TRBJ1-1
CDR3 protein: CASRFTENTEAFF

clone size: -
V gene: TRBV28
J gene: TRBJ1-4
CDR3 protein: CASSLIGTVNEKLFF

clone size: -
V gene: TRBV9
J gene: TRBJ1-3
CDR3 protein: CASSVGFSGNTIYF

clone size: -
V gene: TRBV29-1
J gene: TRBJ2-3
CDR3 protein: CSGGQGSTDTQYF

clone size: -
V gene: TRBV7-3
J gene: TRBJ1-1
CDR3 protein: CASSDQGTEAFF

clone size: few
V gene: TRBV28
J gene: TRBJ1-1
CDR3 protein: CASSLLGSRATMNTEAFF

clone size: few
V gene: TRBV5-6
J gene: TRBJ2-1
CDR3 protein: CASSFFSRGINNEQFF

clone size: -
V gene: TRBV15
J gene: TRBJ1-5
CDR3 protein: CATSRGGTGVNNQPQHF

clone size: -
V gene: TRBV27
J gene: TRBJ2-3
CDR3 protein: CASSLVGAKGTDTQYF

clone size: -
V gene: TRBV5-1
J gene: TRBJ2-3
CDR3 protein: CASSLAGDNTDTQYF

clone size: -
V gene: TRBV5-6
J gene: TRBJ1-2
CDR3 protein: CASSLAQGIYDF

clone size: -
V gene: TRBV7-9
J gene: TRBJ1-4
CDR3 protein: CASSREGQGEKLFF

clone size: once
V gene: TRBV6-1
J gene: TRBJ2-5
CDR3 protein: CASSLGGTGQETQYF

clone size: -
V gene: TRBV18
J gene: TRBJ1-1
CDR3 protein: CASSLQENTEAFF

clone size: few
V gene: TRBV19
J gene: TRBJ2-3
CDR3 protein: CASSTPAGVGADTQYF

clone size: -
V gene: TRBV10-3
J gene: TRBJ2-7
CDR3 protein: CAIRPTTTESYEQYF

clone size: -
V gene: TRBV29-1
J gene: TRBJ1-1
CDR3 protein: CSAIRQNTEAFF

clone size: -
V gene: TRBV11-3
J gene: TRBJ2-7
CDR3 protein: CASSLTSGNSYEQYF

clone size: -
V gene: TRBV4-2
J gene: TRBJ2-7
CDR3 protein: CASSPGGIYEQYF

clone size: -
V gene: TRBV5-4
J gene: TRBJ2-3
CDR3 protein: CASSLNLAGNTDTQYF

clone size: -
V gene: TRBV30
J gene: TRBJ1-3
CDR3 protein: CAWSAIDRVDTIYF

clone size: -
V gene: TRBV7-7
J gene: TRBJ2-6
CDR3 protein: CASSSSLSGANVLTF

clone size: -
V gene: TRBV10-2
J gene: TRBJ2-7
CDR3 protein: CASSVRAVDEQYF